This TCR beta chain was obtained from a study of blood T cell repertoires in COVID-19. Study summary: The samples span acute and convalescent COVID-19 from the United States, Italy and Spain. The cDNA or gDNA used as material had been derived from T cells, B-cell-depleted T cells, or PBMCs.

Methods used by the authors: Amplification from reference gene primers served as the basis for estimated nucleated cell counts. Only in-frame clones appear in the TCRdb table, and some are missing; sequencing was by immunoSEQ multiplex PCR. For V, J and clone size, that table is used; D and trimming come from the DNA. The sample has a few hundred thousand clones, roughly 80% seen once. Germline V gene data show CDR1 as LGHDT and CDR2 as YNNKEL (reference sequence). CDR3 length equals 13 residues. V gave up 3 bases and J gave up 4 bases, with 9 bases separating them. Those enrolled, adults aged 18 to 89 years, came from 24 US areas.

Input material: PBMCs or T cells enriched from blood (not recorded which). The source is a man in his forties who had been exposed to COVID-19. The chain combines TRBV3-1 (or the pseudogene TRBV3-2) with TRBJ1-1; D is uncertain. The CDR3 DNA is TGTGCCAGCAGCCAGGGGAGGTCCACTGAAGCTTTCTTT. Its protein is CASSQGRSTEAFF.